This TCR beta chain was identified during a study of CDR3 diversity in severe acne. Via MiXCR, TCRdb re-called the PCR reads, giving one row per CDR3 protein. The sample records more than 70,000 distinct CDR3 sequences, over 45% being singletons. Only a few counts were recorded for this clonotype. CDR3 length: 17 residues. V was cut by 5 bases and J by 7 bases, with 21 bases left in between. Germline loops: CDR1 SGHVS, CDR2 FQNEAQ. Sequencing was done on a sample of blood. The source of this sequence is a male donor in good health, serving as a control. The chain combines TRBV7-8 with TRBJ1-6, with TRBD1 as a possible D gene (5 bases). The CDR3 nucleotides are TGTGCCAGCAGCCCCTTGGGCGGCCTGGGACCCAATTCACCCCTCCACTTT. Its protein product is CASSPLGGLGPNSPLHF.